This T cell receptor beta chain was sequenced for a study of early T cells in non-severe SARS-CoV-2 infection. Study as a whole: Bulk RNA from unsorted whole blood was sequenced; chains were unpaired.

Trimming stripped 1 base from V and 7 bases from J, with 10 bases between. Germline V gives CDR1 SGHTA, CDR2 FQGNSA. This CDR3 is 13 amino acids long. Each single cDNA molecule received a unique molecular identifier. TCRdb processed the 5' RACE reads anew with MiXCR; each CDR3 protein has one entry. Of fewer than 80,000 distinct CDR3 sequences in the sample, 7% to 10% were seen once. This receptor was obtained from an adult who was a healthcare worker with PCR-confirmed SARS-CoV-2 infection or an uninfected control (not recorded which). The sequenced sample was whole blood, obtained at baseline. The V and J genes are TRBV7-2 and TRBJ2-5; D unresolved. In nucleotides, the CDR3 is TGTGCCAGCAGCTTAGACCTAACCTGGACCCAGTACTTC. As protein: CASSLDLTWTQYF.